This is a list of T cell receptor beta chains from one sample in a study of shared clonotypes between healthy human individuals. TCRdb's copy holds only in-frame clones and misses some; the assay was immunoSEQ multiplex PCR. The repertoire holds about 2 million clones, approximately 95% seen once, with about 0.13% in the top ten. Sequenced: naive CD4+ T cells sorted from blood. These receptors all stem from a young man in good health. Both conserved end residues are part of each CDR3. Fields, in order: V gene, D gene, J gene, clone size, CDR3 DNA, CDR3 protein. The D gene is left open where the match is weak. Clone size, where shown, is once, few, many, or a class for clones that have expanded.

v_call: TRBV6-5; d_call: .; j_call: TRBJ1-4; clone_size: .; cdr3_nt: TGTGCCAGCAGCGTGACAGCGTCTAATGAAAAACTGTTTTTT; cdr3_aa: CASSVTASNEKLFF
v_call: TRBV30; d_call: TRBD1; j_call: TRBJ1-2; clone_size: .; cdr3_nt: TGTGCCTGGGGACGCGGGACAGGGGATGGCTACACCTTC; cdr3_aa: CAWGRGTGDGYTF
v_call: TRBV7-3; d_call: .; j_call: TRBJ1-1; clone_size: .; cdr3_nt: TGTGCCAGCAGCTTCGGTAAACAGCCGAACACTGAAGCTTTCTTT; cdr3_aa: CASSFGKQPNTEAFF
v_call: TRBV4-1; d_call: TRBD1; j_call: TRBJ2-1; clone_size: .; cdr3_nt: TGCGCCAGCAGCCAAGATTCTACAGGGGTTTACAATGAGCAGTTCTTC; cdr3_aa: CASSQDSTGVYNEQFF
v_call: TRBV6-5; d_call: TRBD1; j_call: TRBJ2-4; clone_size: .; cdr3_nt: TGTGCCAGCAGCCGGACAGGGGCCAGGGGAAACATTCAGTACTTC; cdr3_aa: CASSRTGARGNIQYF
v_call: TRBV5-1; d_call: TRBD1; j_call: TRBJ1-1; clone_size: .; cdr3_nt: TGCGCCAGCAGCTCTTCGACAGGGGGTAACACTGAAGCTTTCTTT; cdr3_aa: CASSSSTGGNTEAFF
v_call: TRBV7-8; d_call: .; j_call: TRBJ2-2; clone_size: .; cdr3_nt: TGTGCCAGCAGCTTAGTTATTAGGCCCCCCCTTTCGGGGGAGCTGTTTTTT; cdr3_aa: CASSLVIRPPLSGELFF
v_call: TRBV7-3; d_call: TRBD2; j_call: TRBJ2-6; clone_size: once; cdr3_nt: TGTGCCAGCAGCTTAAAGTCTAGCGGGAGTGGGGCCAACGTCCTGACTTTC; cdr3_aa: CASSLKSSGSGANVLTF
v_call: TRBV5-1; d_call: TRBD1; j_call: TRBJ1-5; clone_size: .; cdr3_nt: TGCGCCAGCAGCTTGGAGGCAGGGGGACAGCCCCAGCATTTT; cdr3_aa: CASSLEAGGQPQHF
v_call: TRBV18; d_call: TRBD2; j_call: TRBJ2-3; clone_size: .; cdr3_nt: TGTGCCAGCTCACCCAGACTAGCCAGCACAGATACGCAGTATTTT; cdr3_aa: CASSPRLASTDTQYF
v_call: TRBV6-5; d_call: .; j_call: TRBJ1-1; clone_size: .; cdr3_nt: TGTGCCAGCATTCAGGGGAACACTGAAGCTTTCTTT; cdr3_aa: CASIQGNTEAFF
v_call: TRBV7-9; d_call: TRBD1; j_call: TRBJ2-2; clone_size: once; cdr3_nt: TGTGCCAGCAGCCGGGGACAGCCGAACACCGGGGAGCTGTTTTTT; cdr3_aa: CASSRGQPNTGELFF
v_call: TRBV18; d_call: .; j_call: TRBJ2-7; clone_size: .; cdr3_nt: TGTGCCAGCTCACCGATTCCGGCTTTCAGCTCCTACGAGCAGTACTTC; cdr3_aa: CASSPIPAFSSYEQYF
v_call: TRBV6-1; d_call: .; j_call: TRBJ1-5; clone_size: .; cdr3_nt: TGTGCCATCCTGCGGGACAACTTTAGCAATCAGCCCCAGCATTTT; cdr3_aa: CAILRDNFSNQPQHF
v_call: TRBV5-1; d_call: TRBD1; j_call: TRBJ1-6; clone_size: .; cdr3_nt: TGCGCCAGCAGCTTGCGTGAGACGGGACAGGTAGGGAATTCACCCCTCCACTTT; cdr3_aa: CASSLRETGQVGNSPLHF
v_call: TRBV10-3; d_call: .; j_call: TRBJ2-7; clone_size: .; cdr3_nt: TGTGCCACCCGGGACACAACCTACGAGCAGTACTTC; cdr3_aa: CATRDTTYEQYF
v_call: TRBV7-9; d_call: .; j_call: TRBJ2-7; clone_size: .; cdr3_nt: TGTGCCAGCAGCCCCGATGGGGCTCCGAGCTCCTACGAGCAGTACTTC; cdr3_aa: CASSPDGAPSSYEQYF
v_call: TRBV7-9; d_call: .; j_call: TRBJ2-7; clone_size: .; cdr3_nt: TGTGCCAGCAGCCCCAGGGAGAGGGGCGAGCAGTACTTC; cdr3_aa: CASSPRERGEQYF
v_call: TRBV18; d_call: .; j_call: TRBJ2-3; clone_size: once; cdr3_nt: TGTGCCAGCTCACCCCAGGGTTTGCGCACAGATACGCAGTATTTT; cdr3_aa: CASSPQGLRTDTQYF
v_call: TRBV30; d_call: .; j_call: TRBJ2-7; clone_size: .; cdr3_nt: TGTGCCTGGAGTCGCGACTCCTTGAGAATCTCCTACGAGCAGTACTTC; cdr3_aa: CAWSRDSLRISYEQYF
v_call: TRBV7-7; d_call: .; j_call: TRBJ2-2; clone_size: .; cdr3_nt: TGTGCTAGCAGCTTAGCTCTATCCACCGGGGAGCTGTTTTTT; cdr3_aa: CASSLALSTGELFF
v_call: TRBV28; d_call: TRBD1; j_call: TRBJ1-2; clone_size: .; cdr3_nt: TGTGCCAGCAGTTCCGGGACAGTAAAATATGGCTACACCTTC; cdr3_aa: CASSSGTVKYGYTF
v_call: TRBV5-1; d_call: .; j_call: TRBJ2-7; clone_size: once; cdr3_nt: TGCGCCAGCAGCTCTAGTGGGGGCTCCTACGAGCAGTACTTC; cdr3_aa: CASSSSGGSYEQYF
v_call: TRBV7-9; d_call: .; j_call: TRBJ1-2; clone_size: .; cdr3_nt: TGTGCCAGCAGCTTAGCAGAGGGAACCCTCAACTATGGCTACACCTTC; cdr3_aa: CASSLAEGTLNYGYTF
v_call: TRBV4-1; d_call: .; j_call: TRBJ2-2; clone_size: .; cdr3_nt: TGCGCCAGCAGCCAAGATTGGCTAGGGGGGTGGGAGCTGTTTTTT; cdr3_aa: CASSQDWLGGWELFF
v_call: TRBV9; d_call: .; j_call: TRBJ1-6; clone_size: .; cdr3_nt: TGTGCCAGCAGCGTAGAGGGCGTGGGTTCACCCCTCCACTTT; cdr3_aa: CASSVEGVGSPLHF
v_call: TRBV19; d_call: .; j_call: TRBJ2-7; clone_size: .; cdr3_nt: TGTGCCAAGCGCAGGATACATCAATACGAGCAGTACTTC; cdr3_aa: CAKRRIHQYEQYF
v_call: TRBV5-6; d_call: .; j_call: TRBJ1-2; clone_size: .; cdr3_nt: TGTGCCAGCAGCTTGATCAGCTATGGCTACACCTTC; cdr3_aa: CASSLISYGYTF
v_call: TRBV6-6; d_call: .; j_call: TRBJ1-4; clone_size: .; cdr3_nt: TGTGCCAGCAGTACCCCGCACAGTTCTAATGAAAAACTGTTTTTT; cdr3_aa: CASSTPHSSNEKLFF
v_call: TRBV6-1; d_call: .; j_call: TRBJ1-2; clone_size: .; cdr3_nt: TGTGCCAGCAGTGAAGCCTCACAAGGCTACACCTTC; cdr3_aa: CASSEASQGYTF